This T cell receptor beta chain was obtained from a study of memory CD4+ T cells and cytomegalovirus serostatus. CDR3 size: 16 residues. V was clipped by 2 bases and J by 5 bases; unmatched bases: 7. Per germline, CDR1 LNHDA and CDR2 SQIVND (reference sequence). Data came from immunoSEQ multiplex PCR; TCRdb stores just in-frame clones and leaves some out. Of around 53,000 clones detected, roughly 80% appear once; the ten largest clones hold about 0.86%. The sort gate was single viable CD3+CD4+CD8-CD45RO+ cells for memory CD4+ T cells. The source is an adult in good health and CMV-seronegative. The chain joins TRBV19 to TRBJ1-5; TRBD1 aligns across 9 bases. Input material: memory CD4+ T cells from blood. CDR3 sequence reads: CASSITGQGKDQPQHF. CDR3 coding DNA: TGTGCCAGTAGTATAACGGGACAGGGCAAAGATCAGCCCCAGCATTTT.